This T cell receptor beta chain was recorded in a study of OX40 agonist ivuxolimab in advanced cancers. About the study: One patient with hepatocellular carcinoma and two with cutaneous melanoma, three in all, had partial responses.

A word on this clone: Its antigen is not known.

Blood sampling was done at baseline, cycle 4 day 1, and cycle 7 day 1. Study-wide results and caveats: Normalized expansion of T-cell clones was also low for some nonresponders.

The table came from immunoSEQ multiplex PCR; TCRdb's copy has only in-frame clones and leaves some out. The sample lists fewer than 25,000 clones, almost 85% occurring once. This clonotype originated in an adult with an advanced solid tumor such as melanoma, head and neck, liver or kidney cancer. The specimen was CD4+ or CD8+ T cells sorted from blood, collected in a trial of the OX40 agonist ivuxolimab.

This chain's CDR3 is CSVTTSGFYEQYF. CDR3 coding DNA: TGCAGCGTAACGACTAGCGGGTTCTACGAGCAGTACTTC. The chain has TRBV29-1 and TRBJ2-7; 10 bases align to TRBD2. The germline V gene encodes CDR1 SQVTM and CDR2 ANQGSEA. V lost 6 bases and J lost 3; bases outside the gene matches: 5. The CDR3 extends over 13 amino acids.